These 18 T cell receptor beta chains were all obtained from the same sample, sequenced in a study of T cells after yellow fever vaccination. TCRdb analysed the 5' RACE reads with MiXCR anew, one entry per CDR3 protein. Of some 49,000 distinct CDR3 sequences listed, over 5.5% were seen once; the top ten hold over 9.5%. Sequencing used PBMCs, either bulk or a sorted T-cell subset (CD4+, CD8+, memory, or dextramer-sorted; not recorded which), obtained 45 days after the yellow fever booster vaccination. The receptors originated from a young man who received the YFV17D yellow fever vaccine.

This clonotype appeared many times. V and J are TRBV6-2 or TRBV6-3 and TRBJ2-2; TRBD2 aligns across 13 bases. Germline V gene sequence: CDR1 MNHEY, CDR2 SVGEGT. This CDR3 has 16 amino acids. With V trimmed by 8 bases and J by 7 bases, 10 bases remained unmatched. Written as DNA, the CDR3 is TGTGCCAGCTACCTTGGACTAGCGGGAGCGATCGGGGAGCTGTTTTTT. Its translation is CASYLGLAGAIGELFF.

This clonotype has at least ten counts. The chain employs TRBV5-1 and TRBJ2-3, with D perhaps TRBD2 (6 bases). The V gene lost 0 bases and the J gene lost 4 bases, with 15 bases spanning the gap. Per germline, CDR1 SGHRS and CDR2 YFSETQ. There are 16 residues in the CDR3. The CDR3 loop reads CASSLGIAGGADTQYF. In DNA form, the CDR3 reads TGCGCCAGCAGCTTGGGGATCGCAGGAGGGGCAGATACGCAGTATTTT.

This clonotype was counted only a few times. V is TRBV19 and J is TRBJ1-1, with 7 bases fitting TRBD1. Germline values: CDR1 LNHDA, CDR2 SQIVND (reference sequence). The J segment lost 7 bases and the V segment lost 5 bases, leaving 7 bases of the junction unmatched. This CDR3 has 13 residues. CDR3 in amino acids: CASSFGDRVEAFF. The CDR3 DNA is TGTGCCAGTAGTTTCGGGGACAGAGTTGAAGCTTTCTTT.

This clonotype was observed a handful of times. V gene TRBV20-1 combines with J gene TRBJ2-7; D is uncertain. CDR1 is DFQATT and CDR2 is SNEGSKA in the germline V gene (reference sequence). This CDR3 has 12 amino acids. The V end lost 3 bases, the J end lost 6 bases, and 12 bases lay between the germline ends. The CDR3 here is CSASPTITEQYF. DNA for the CDR3: TGCAGTGCTAGCCCAACAATTACCGAGCAGTACTTC.

This clonotype was observed a few times. The gene calls are TRBV5-1 and TRBJ1-1, with D possibly TRBD1 on 6 matching bases. This CDR3 spans 18 amino acids. V lost 3 bases to trimming and J lost 8 bases, with 29 bases between them. In germline, CDR1 is SGHRS, CDR2 YFSETQ. The CDR3 nucleotides read TGCGCCAGCAGCTCCCTGGCTGGGTCCTCGGCCGGGGGGGCGGAAGCTTTCTTT. As protein: CASSSLAGSSAGGAEAFF.

This clonotype has a count of ten or more. The chain uses TRBV12-3 or TRBV12-4 and TRBJ2-1; 8 bases fit TRBD2. The ends lost 5 bases at V and 3 bases at J; junction bases unmatched: 6. The CDR3 is 15 amino acids. CDR3 sequence (DNA): TGTGCCAGCAGTGGCACTAGCGGAAGCTACAATGAGCAGTTCTTC. Its protein product is CASSGTSGSYNEQFF.

This clonotype came up many times. The chain uses TRBV9 and TRBJ2-1; 7 bases fit TRBD2. This CDR3 has 14 residues. From germline, CDR1 is SGDLS and CDR2 YYNGEE. V shed 3 bases, J shed 7 bases, and the junction held 7 bases outside the gene matches. The CDR3 spells CASSGGLLGNEQFF. DNA for the CDR3: TGTGCCAGCAGCGGGGGACTATTGGGGAATGAGCAGTTCTTC.

J is TRBJ2-1 and V is TRBV20-1; 12 bases map to TRBD2. Germline V gives CDR1 DFQATT, CDR2 SNEGSKA (reference sequence). V shed 4 bases, J shed 8 bases, and the junction held 9 bases outside the gene matches. The CDR3 consists of 15 residues. In nucleotides, the CDR3 is TGCAGTGCTACCAGACTAGCGGGAGCAGGGGATGAGCAGTTCTTC. It codes for CSATRLAGAGDEQFF.

The genes are TRBV30 and TRBJ1-1, with TRBD1 matching 9 bases. CDR1 and CDR2 (germline): GTSNPN, SVGIG (reference sequence). The CDR3 loop spans 13 amino acids. Trimming removed 3 bases from V and 4 bases from J; junction bases left unmatched: 3. For the CDR3, the DNA is TGTGCCTGGAGCCGGGACAGGGCCACTGAAGCTTTCTTT. Amino acids: CAWSRDRATEAFF.

There are many counts of this clonotype. This chain connects TRBV4-3 to TRBJ2-3; TRBD1 is a possible D gene (7 bases). The CDR3 has 14 residues. Per germline, CDR1 LGHNA and CDR2 YSLEER. Deletions cut 0 bases from V and 5 bases from J, with 9 bases between. Written as DNA, the CDR3 is TGCGCCAGCAGCCAAGACAGGGGGGAAGATACGCAGTATTTT. This encodes CASSQDRGEDTQYF.

Notes on this clonotype: A read error may produce the germline difference seen at one junction end. The chain joins TRBV19 to TRBJ1-5, with D possibly TRBD1 on 5 matching bases. This CDR3 region has 14 residues. From germline, CDR1 is LNHDA and CDR2 SQIVND (reference sequence). In DNA, the CDR3 is TGTGCCAGTAGTTTGGGGGATAGCAAACAGCCCCAGCATTTT. Protein sequence: CASSLGDSKQPQHF.

This clonotype was counted only a few times. The gene calls are TRBV9 and TRBJ1-5; no definite D call. The CDR3 consists of 14 residues. V gave up 0 bases and J gave up 3 bases, with 7 bases separating them. Germline V gene data show CDR1 as SGDLS and CDR2 as YYNGEE. CDR3 sequence reads: CASSVDPTNQPQHF. The CDR3 DNA reads as TGTGCCAGCAGCGTAGACCCCACCAATCAGCCCCAGCATTTT. The full variable domain, its missing parts supplied by reference TRBV9 and TRBJ1-5, is DSGVTQTPKHLITATGQRVTLRCSPRSGDLSVYWYQQSLDQGLQFLIQYYNGEERAKGNILERFSAQQFPDLHSELNLSSLELGDSALYFCASSVDPTNQPQHFGDGTRLSIL.

There are many counts of this clonotype. The V gene is TRBV6-2 or TRBV6-3, the J gene TRBJ2-5; D may match TRBD1 or TRBD2 (5 bases each). The CDR3 loop spans 14 amino acids. CDR1 and CDR2 from the germline V gene are MNHEY and SVGEGT. V shed 5 bases and J shed 5 bases, with 15 bases lying between them. The CDR3 spells CASSRGRWGETQYF. For the CDR3, the DNA is TGTGCCAGCAGTAGGGGACGATGGGGCGAGACCCAGTACTTC.

Many counts were recorded for this clonotype. V gene TRBV5-1 combines with J gene TRBJ2-1; 10 nucleotides align to TRBD2. Looked up from germline, CDR1 is SGHRS and CDR2 is YFSETQ. V gave up 2 bases and J gave up 4 bases; unmatched junction bases: 3. The CDR3 totals 15 residues. The CDR3 region is CASSFTSGTYNEQFF. The CDR3 bases are TGCGCCAGCAGCTTTACTAGCGGGACTTACAATGAGCAGTTCTTC.

The rearrangement links TRBV20-1 to TRBJ2-1; TRBD2 might be the D (6 bases). The germline V gene has CDR1 DFQATT and CDR2 SNEGSKA (reference sequence). V gave up 2 bases and J gave up 0 bases, with 14 bases separating them. This CDR3 contains 16 residues. This CDR3 reads CSARNSGGPSYNEQFF. In DNA form, the CDR3 reads TGCAGTGCTAGAAATAGCGGAGGGCCCTCCTACAATGAGCAGTTCTTC.

This clonotype was seen many times. The CDR3 region is CASSLISVVGAGRQPQHF. Here the CDR3 DNA reads TGTGCCAGCAGTTTAATCTCAGTGGTGGGCGCGGGGAGGCAGCCCCAGCATTTT. The chain uses TRBV12-3 or TRBV12-4 and TRBJ1-5; unclear D gene. V shed 2 bases and J shed 7 bases, with 24 bases lying between them. This CDR3 is 18 amino acids long.

There are many counts of this clonotype. V gene TRBV5-1 combines with J gene TRBJ2-5; 9 nucleotides align to TRBD1. CDR1 is SGHRS and CDR2 is YFSETQ in the germline V gene. The CDR3 sequence is 13 residues long. V lost 3 bases to trimming and J lost 8 bases; unmatched junction nucleotides: 5. CDR3 region: CASSSRDRETQYF. The CDR3 DNA reads TGCGCCAGCAGCTCGAGGGACAGGGAAACCCAGTACTTC.

This clonotype was seen at least ten times. The rearrangement joins TRBV5-1 to TRBJ2-3, with D perhaps given as TRBD1 or TRBD2 (7 bases each). The CDR3 covers 21 residues. Germline assignment: CDR1 SGHRS and CDR2 YFSETQ. Trimming stripped 1 base from V and 6 bases from J, with 33 bases between. The CDR3 is CASSLNRGQRREYRLVDTQYF. The CDR3 DNA reads TGCGCCAGCAGCTTGAATAGGGGGCAACGGCGGGAGTACCGACTTGTGGATACGCAGTATTTT.